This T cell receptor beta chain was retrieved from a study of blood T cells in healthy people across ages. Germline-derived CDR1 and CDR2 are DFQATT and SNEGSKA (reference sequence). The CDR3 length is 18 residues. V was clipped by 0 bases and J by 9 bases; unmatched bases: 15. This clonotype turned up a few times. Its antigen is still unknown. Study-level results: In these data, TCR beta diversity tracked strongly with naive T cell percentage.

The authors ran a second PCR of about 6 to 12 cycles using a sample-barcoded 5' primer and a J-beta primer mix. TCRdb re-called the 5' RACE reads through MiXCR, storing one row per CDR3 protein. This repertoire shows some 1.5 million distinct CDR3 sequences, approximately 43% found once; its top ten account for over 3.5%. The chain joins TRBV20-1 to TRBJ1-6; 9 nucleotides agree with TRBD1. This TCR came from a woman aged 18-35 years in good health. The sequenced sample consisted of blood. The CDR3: CSARDLLGTGNVRSPLHF. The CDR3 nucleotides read TGCAGTGCTAGAGATCTTCTTGGGACAGGGAACGTGCGTTCACCCCTCCACTTT.